This T cell receptor beta chain was retrieved from a study of T cells in Graves' hyperthyroidism and ophthalmopathy. This clonotype was recorded at least ten times. The TCR beta CDR3 regions underwent amplification using RNA transcripts as the source. Carried out on the TCR CDR3, a first-round RT-PCR used the HTBI primer set. TCRdb re-analysed the multiplex PCR reads in MiXCR, keeping a single row per CDR3 protein. The data show a few hundred thousand distinct CDR3 sequences, with 12% to 15% seen just once and 11% to 15% held by the top ten. V lost 5 bases to trimming and J lost 6 bases; unmatched junction nucleotides: 11. This CDR3 has 15 amino acids. Germline V gene sequence: CDR1 MDHEN, CDR2 SYDVKM. Patients between 18 and 65 years old had hyperthyroidism, newly diagnosed and lasting under 2 months. Isolation of PBMCs was performed on about 9.9 ml fresh peripheral blood.

The V and J genes are TRBV28 and TRBJ2-7, with 9 bases lining up with TRBD1. Sequenced: blood. This sequence originates from a woman aged 40 to 50 with Graves' hyperthyroidism. CDR3 nucleotides: TGTGCCAGCAGTCCGCTAGGACAGGGGACGGGCGAGCAGTACTTC. Protein product: CASSPLGQGTGEQYF.